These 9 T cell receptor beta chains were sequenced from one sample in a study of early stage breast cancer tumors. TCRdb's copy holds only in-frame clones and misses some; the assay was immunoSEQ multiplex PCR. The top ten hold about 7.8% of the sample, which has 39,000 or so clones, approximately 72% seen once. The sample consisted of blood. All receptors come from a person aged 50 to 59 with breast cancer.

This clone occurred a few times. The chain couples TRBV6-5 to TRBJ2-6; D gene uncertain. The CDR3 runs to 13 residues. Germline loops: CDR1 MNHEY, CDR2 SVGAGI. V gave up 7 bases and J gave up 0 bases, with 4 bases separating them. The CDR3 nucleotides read TGTGCCAGCACGCGCTCTGGGGCCAACGTCCTGACTTTC. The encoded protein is CASTRSGANVLTF.

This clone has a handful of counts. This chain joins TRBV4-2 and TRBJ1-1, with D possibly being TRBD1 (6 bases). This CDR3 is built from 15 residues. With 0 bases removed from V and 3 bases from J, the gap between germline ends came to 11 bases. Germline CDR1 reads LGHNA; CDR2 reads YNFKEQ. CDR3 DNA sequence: TGTGCCAGCAGCCAAGATCGGGGGGGCTACACTGAAGCTTTCTTT. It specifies CASSQDRGGYTEAFF.

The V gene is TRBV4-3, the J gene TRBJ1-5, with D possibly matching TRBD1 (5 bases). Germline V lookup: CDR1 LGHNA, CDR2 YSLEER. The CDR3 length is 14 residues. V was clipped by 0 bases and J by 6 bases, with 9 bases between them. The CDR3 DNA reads TGCGCCAGCAGCCAAGAGCAGGGCAGTCAGCCCCAGCATTTT. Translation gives CASSQEQGSQPQHF.

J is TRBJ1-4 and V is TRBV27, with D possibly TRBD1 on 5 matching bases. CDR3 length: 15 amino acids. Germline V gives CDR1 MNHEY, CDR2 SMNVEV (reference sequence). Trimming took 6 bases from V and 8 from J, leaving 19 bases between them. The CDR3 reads CASRVHATEREKLFF. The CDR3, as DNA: TGTGCCAGCAGGGTTCACGCGACAGAGAGGGAAAAACTGTTTTTT.

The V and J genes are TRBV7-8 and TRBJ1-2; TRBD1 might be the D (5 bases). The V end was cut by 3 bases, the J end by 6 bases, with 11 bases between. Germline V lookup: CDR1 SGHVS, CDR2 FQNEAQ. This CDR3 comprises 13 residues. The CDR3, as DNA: TGTGCCAGCAGCTTTATGACAGAAAATGGCTACACCTTC. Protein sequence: CASSFMTENGYTF.

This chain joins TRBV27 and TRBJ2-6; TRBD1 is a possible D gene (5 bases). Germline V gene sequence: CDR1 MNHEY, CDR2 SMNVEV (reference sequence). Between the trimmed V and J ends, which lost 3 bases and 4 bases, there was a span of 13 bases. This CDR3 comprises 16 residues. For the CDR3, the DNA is TGTGCCAGCAGTTTCTCCAGGGCGGCAGGGGCCAACGTCCTGACTTTC. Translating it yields CASSFSRAAGANVLTF.

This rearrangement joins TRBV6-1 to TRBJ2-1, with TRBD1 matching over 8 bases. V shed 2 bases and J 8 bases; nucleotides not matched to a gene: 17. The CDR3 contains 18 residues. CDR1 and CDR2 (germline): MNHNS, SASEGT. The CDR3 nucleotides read TGTGCCAGCAGTGAATACCTGCCTGGACAGGGTTACCAGGATGAGCAGTTCTTC. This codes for CASSEYLPGQGYQDEQFF.

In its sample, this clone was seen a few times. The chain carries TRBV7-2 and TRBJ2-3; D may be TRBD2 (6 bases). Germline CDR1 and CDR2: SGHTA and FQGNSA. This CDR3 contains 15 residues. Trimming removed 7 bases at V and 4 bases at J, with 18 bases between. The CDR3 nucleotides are TGTGCCAGCACCCCCCCGGGGGTGACCCCAGATACGCAGTATTTT. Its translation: CASTPPGVTPDTQYF.

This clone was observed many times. Written as DNA, the CDR3 is TGCGCCAGCAGCCAAGAACAGGGAAGAGCCTATGTAGAAAAACTGTTTTTT. The encoded protein is CASSQEQGRAYVEKLFF. The V gene is TRBV4-1, the J gene TRBJ1-4; D is perhaps TRBD1 (6 bases). Trimming shortened V by 0 bases and J by 8 bases, and 19 bases separated the two germline ends. Germline-derived CDR1 and CDR2 are MGHRA and YSYEKL. The CDR3 spans 17 residues.